One and the same sample provided the 5 T cell receptor beta chains below, sequenced in a study of cytomegalovirus exposure and HLA in healthy donors. 60 Vbeta and 13 Jbeta primers were used in PCR. Here immunoSEQ multiplex PCR was the method, and the copy in TCRdb shows in-frame clones only, minus some. Its table records around 100,000 clones. The sample was PBMCs. Receptor source: a man aged 30 to 45 in good health and CMV-seronegative.

V usage is TRBV6-5 and J usage is TRBJ2-7; possibly TRBD1 for D (6 bases). Germline CDR1 MNHEY, CDR2 SVGAGI. The CDR3 has 14 amino acids. V was shortened by 0 bases and J by 5 bases, with 11 bases between the two germline ends. CDR3 amino acids: CASSYSYRVHEQYF. The CDR3 bases are TGTGCCAGCAGTTACTCCTACAGGGTTCACGAGCAGTACTTC.

The genes are TRBV19 and TRBJ2-7, with 8 bases matching TRBD1. Trimming took 4 bases from V and 6 from J; bases not matched to a gene: 14. The germline V gene has CDR1 LNHDA and CDR2 SQIVND (reference sequence). This CDR3 region has 16 residues. The CDR3 DNA sequence: TGTGCCAGTAGTACAGCCCGGCAGGGGGCTTCTCGCGAGCAGTACTTC. It encodes CASSTARQGASREQYF.

This chain links TRBV7-9 with TRBJ2-5, with 9 bases aligning to TRBD2. Germline CDR1 and CDR2: SEHNR and FQNEAQ (reference sequence). This CDR3 is 18 amino acids long. V lost 2 bases to trimming and J lost 1 base; unmatched junction nucleotides: 11. The CDR3 nucleotides are TGTGCCAGCAGCTTAAGTCTTAGCGGGGGCACATTCCAAGAGACCCAGTACTTC. Residues: CASSLSLSGGTFQETQYF. Drawing the rest from reference TRBV7-9 and TRBJ2-5, the complete variable domain is DTGVSQNPRHKITKRGQNVTFRCDPISEHNRLYWYRQTLGQGPEFLTYFQNEAQLEKSRLLSDRFSAERPKGSFSTLEIQRTEQGDSAMYLCASSLSLSGGTFQETQYFGPGTRLLVL.

The V call is TRBV7-6, the J call TRBJ1-1; TRBD1 agrees at 9 bases. The V gene's germline CDR1 is SGHVS and CDR2 FNYEAQ. The J segment lost 4 bases and the V segment lost 5 bases, leaving 8 bases of the junction unmatched. The CDR3 is 15 residues long. The CDR3 sequence: CASSQRQGGGTEAFF. As DNA, the CDR3 is TGTGCCAGCAGCCAACGACAGGGGGGAGGCACTGAAGCTTTCTTT. Full variable domain (rest looked up from reference TRBV7-6 and TRBJ1-1): GAGVSQSPRYKVTKRGQDVALRCDPISGHVSLYWYRQALGQGPEFLTYFNYEAQQDKSGLPNDRFSAERPEGSISTLTIQRTEQRDSAMYRCASSQRQGGGTEAFFGQGTRLTVV.

The genes are TRBV5-4 and TRBJ1-1, with TRBD1 matching over 7 bases. CDR1 and CDR2 (germline): SGHNT, YYREEE (reference sequence). This CDR3 has 14 residues. The trim removed 3 bases at V and 0 bases at J, leaving 2 bases unmatched. The CDR3 DNA reads as TGTGCCAGCAGCTGGGACAGCATGAACACTGAAGCTTTCTTT. Translating it yields CASSWDSMNTEAFF. Full variable domain (missing parts from reference TRBV5-4 and TRBJ1-1): ETGVTQSPTHLIKTRGQQVTLRCSSQSGHNTVSWYQQALGQGPQFIFQYYREEENGRGNFPPRFSGLQFPNYSSELNVNALELDDSALYLCASSWDSMNTEAFFGQGTRLTVV.